This T cell receptor (beta chain) was sequenced for a study of blood T cells in healthy people across ages (dated by TCRdb to 2014 to 2015). Study-wide context: In model experiments, template switching captured roughly one uniquely barcoded TCR beta cDNA molecule for every two T cells. The donors were split into four age groups: young (average around 15 years), middle-aged (around 37), aged (more than 55) and long-lived (about 82). Using the same blood draw, the study looked at two additional independent replicas of 1 million unique cDNA reads for two donors, one aged 18 to 30 and the other aged 80 or older. To avoid experimental bias, donors of different ages were distributed randomly across sequencing lanes. To track age-related changes in TCR beta repertoire diversity, the study relied on deep sequencing normalized with unique cDNA molecular identifiers.

V is clipped by 5 bases and J by 0 bases, and the sequence between their germline boundaries is 8 bases long. Taken from cysteine to phenylalanine, the CDR3 has 13 residues. Just the 39-base CDR3 DNA is kept, in frame starting at base 1. The germline V gene specifies MNHEY as CDR1 and SVGEGT as CDR2. Details on this clonotype: Its target antigen remains unknown. No base quality values were provided; no much bigger clone lies one nucleotide off.

Library preparation employed 5' RACE. Sequencing was performed on an Illumina HiSeq 2500. A second roughly 6 to 12 cycle PCR used a sample-barcoded 5' primer and a J-beta primer mix. A template-switch 5' adaptor carrying 12 random nucleotides introduced a unique molecular identifier onto each TCR beta cDNA molecule. At least 3 million CDR3-containing paired-end reads were obtained from each sample. The Mint cDNA synthesis kit, primed by a TRBC-specific oligonucleotide, was used to synthesize first-strand cDNA from all RNA. All cDNA was treated with uracil-DNA glycosylase and then went through a first 18-cycle PCR with the universal primers M1SS and BC2_uni_R. Regarding the original processing steps: For normalization, 1 million high-quality reads were randomly selected from each sample, with every read carrying a distinct molecular identifier. Instead of being binned into consensus sequences, reads with shared molecular identifiers were discarded. MiTCR, run with a Q25 quality threshold and the strictest error-elimination algorithm, handled CDR3 identification, clonotype clustering and error correction. A nonparametric unseen species model with Euler transformation was used to estimate a lower bound on total TCR beta diversity. TCRdb itself trimmed the public reads at Q25 with fastp, ran MiXCR and retained productive beta chains. Here each entry gathers all rows of one CDR3 protein and keeps the most common genes and DNA. The V and J calls and clone size are TCRdb's, not the authors'. This sample holds about 680,000 distinct CDR3 sequences; approximately 50% were observed only once. Jointly, the top ten make up roughly 31% of the sample.

Broader findings and caveats from the paper: Estimates of total diversity based on one million sequenced T cells were considered lower bounds and underestimates. Observed TCR beta diversity correlated strongly with the percentage of naive T cells measured by flow cytometry. Donor CMV infection status was unknown, potentially confounding age-related changes in expanded clonotypes. Conclusive comparison of naive and antigen-experienced compartments was prevented by the profiling of bulk unsorted PBMCs. As age increased, observed TCR beta diversity per million T cells dropped in a roughly linear way, and a significant reduction was already evident by age 40. The long-lived group showed more naive CD4+ T cells, fewer expanded clones and increased TCR diversity than the aged group, suggesting age selection.

Systemically healthy Caucasian individuals from Russia, 39 in total and aged roughly 6 to 90 years, were included as donors. About 10 milliliters of peripheral blood were collected from each donor into EDTA-treated Vacutainer tubes. PBMCs were isolated by Ficoll-Paque density-gradient centrifugation, with at least 6 million obtained per sample. Trizol reagent was used to extract total RNA from PBMCs, with at least 6 micrograms per sample. Naive CD45RAhigh/CD27high T cell percentages were measured by flow cytometry on a PBMC aliquot from every donor. The material sequenced was blood. The clonotype originates from a woman aged 55-75 years in good health. Recombination joined TRBV6-2 or TRBV6-3 with TRBJ2-7, with no D gene named confidently. For the CDR3, the sequence is CASSRPYSYEQYF. The sequenced DNA: TGTGCCAGCAGTCGACCCTACTCCTACGAGCAGTACTTC.